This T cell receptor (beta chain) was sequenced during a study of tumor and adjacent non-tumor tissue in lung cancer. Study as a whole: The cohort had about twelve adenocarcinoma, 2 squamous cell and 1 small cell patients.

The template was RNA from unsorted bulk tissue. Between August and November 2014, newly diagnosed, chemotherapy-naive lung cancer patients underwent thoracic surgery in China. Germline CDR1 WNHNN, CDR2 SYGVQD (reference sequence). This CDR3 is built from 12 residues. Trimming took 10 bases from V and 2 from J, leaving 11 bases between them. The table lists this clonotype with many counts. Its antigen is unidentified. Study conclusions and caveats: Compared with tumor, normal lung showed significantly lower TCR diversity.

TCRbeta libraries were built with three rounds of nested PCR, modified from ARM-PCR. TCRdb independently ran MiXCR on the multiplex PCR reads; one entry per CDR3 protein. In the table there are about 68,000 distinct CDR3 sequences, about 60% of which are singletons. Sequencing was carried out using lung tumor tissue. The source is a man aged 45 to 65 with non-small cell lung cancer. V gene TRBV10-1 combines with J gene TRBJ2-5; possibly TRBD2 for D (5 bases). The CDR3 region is CATGRVQETQYF. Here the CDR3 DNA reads TGCGCCACTGGGAGAGTACAAGAGACCCAGTACTTC.